A selection of T cell receptor beta chains follows, all from one sample in a study of cytomegalovirus exposure and HLA in healthy donors. The protocol was immunoSEQ multiplex PCR, while the TCRdb copy is restricted to in-frame clones and leaves out a portion. The sample includes tens of thousands of clones, roughly 77% seen only once; the top ten take approximately 2%. What was sequenced was PBMCs. The receptors were sampled from a man aged 35 to 55 in good health and CMV-seronegative. Each CDR3 is given with its conserved first and last residue. Each record gives: clone size, D gene, J gene, V gene, CDR3 protein, CDR3 DNA. A D gene is named only where the DNA matches it firmly. Clone size is not always given. Where it is, it says once, few, many or a class for expanded clones.

size: -
D: -
J: TRBJ2-7
V: TRBV19
CDR3: CASSIEGAYEQYF
DNA: TGTGCCAGTAGTATCGAGGGGGCCTACGAGCAGTACTTC

size: -
D: TRBD2
J: TRBJ2-5
V: TRBV15
CDR3: CATRASGGALETQYF
DNA: TGTGCCACCAGAGCTAGCGGGGGGGCATTGGAGACCCAGTACTTC

size: -
D: -
J: TRBJ1-1
V: TRBV28
CDR3: CASTVAGGTEAFF
DNA: TGTGCCAGCACCGTAGCCGGGGGCACTGAAGCTTTCTTT

size: -
D: -
J: TRBJ1-1
V: TRBV7-6
CDR3: CASSSRAGAAEAFF
DNA: TGTGCCAGCAGCTCTCGGGCAGGGGCGGCTGAAGCTTTCTTT

size: -
D: -
J: TRBJ1-6
V: TRBV13
CDR3: CASSSRTAVGSPLHF
DNA: TGTGCCAGCAGCTCCCGGACAGCCGTAGGTTCACCCCTCCACTTT

size: -
D: -
J: TRBJ1-4
V: TRBV7-8
CDR3: CASSINEKLFF
DNA: TGTGCCAGCAGCATAAATGAAAAACTGTTTTTT

size: -
D: -
J: TRBJ2-2
V: TRBV28
CDR3: CASSPVPGELFF
DNA: TGTGCCAGCAGCCCCGTCCCCGGGGAGCTGTTTTTT

size: -
D: -
J: TRBJ2-7
V: TRBV7-2
CDR3: CASSVGYEQYF
DNA: TGTGCCAGCAGCGTCGGCTACGAGCAGTACTTC

size: few
D: -
J: TRBJ1-2
V: TRBV6-6
CDR3: CASSPRQKPYGYTF
DNA: TGTGCCAGCAGCCCCCGACAGAAACCCTATGGCTACACCTTC

size: -
D: TRBD1
J: TRBJ1-2
V: TRBV2
CDR3: CASSERQGSYGYTF
DNA: TGTGCCAGCAGTGAACGACAGGGGTCCTATGGCTACACCTTC

size: -
D: TRBD1
J: TRBJ2-6
V: TRBV13
CDR3: CASSTGTGGTGANVLTF
DNA: TGTGCCAGCAGCACCGGGACAGGGGGGACTGGGGCCAACGTCCTGACTTTC

size: -
D: -
J: TRBJ1-2
V: TRBV27
CDR3: CASSLSAGGGYTF
DNA: TGTGCCAGCAGTTTATCGGCGGGAGGGGGCTACACCTTC

size: -
D: TRBD2
J: TRBJ2-1
V: TRBV2
CDR3: CASSRFSGSVDNEQFF
DNA: TGTGCCAGCAGTCGGTTCAGCGGGAGCGTCGACAATGAGCAGTTCTTC

size: -
D: TRBD2
J: TRBJ2-3
V: TRBV5-4
CDR3: CASSFSVDGGSADTQYF
DNA: TGTGCCAGCAGCTTCTCGGTAGACGGGGGGTCAGCCGATACGCAGTATTTT

size: -
D: -
J: TRBJ1-1
V: TRBV2
CDR3: CASSFSAGPGRTEAFF
DNA: TGTGCCAGCAGTTTCTCCGCGGGGCCCGGACGCACTGAAGCTTTCTTT

size: few
D: TRBD2
J: TRBJ2-7
V: TRBV6-5
CDR3: CASTSGSRGYEQYF
DNA: TGTGCCAGCACAAGCGGGAGTAGGGGCTACGAGCAGTACTTC

size: -
D: -
J: TRBJ2-4
V: TRBV5-4
CDR3: CASSLELAKNIQYF
DNA: TGTGCCAGCAGCTTGGAACTAGCCAAAAACATTCAGTACTTC

size: once
D: TRBD2
J: TRBJ2-2
V: TRBV19
CDR3: CASSRMTSANTGELFF
DNA: TGTGCCAGTAGTCGAATGACTAGCGCCAACACCGGGGAGCTGTTTTTT

size: -
D: -
J: TRBJ1-5
V: TRBV4-1
CDR3: CASSPEWASNQPQHF
DNA: TGCGCCAGCAGCCCCGAATGGGCTAGCAATCAGCCCCAGCATTTT

size: -
D: -
J: TRBJ2-7
V: TRBV2
CDR3: CASSEKGGQYF
DNA: TGTGCCAGCAGTGAAAAAGGGGGGCAGTACTTC

size: few
D: TRBD1
J: TRBJ2-7
V: TRBV6-5
CDR3: CATAGTGGVGEQYF
DNA: TGTGCCACAGCCGGGACAGGGGGCGTGGGCGAGCAGTACTTC

size: few
D: -
J: TRBJ1-1
V: TRBV28
CDR3: CEASGFDTEAFF
DNA: TGTGAGGCCTCGGGATTTGACACTGAAGCTTTCTTT

size: -
D: TRBD1
J: TRBJ2-3
V: TRBV9
CDR3: CASSVDTGGLVLDTQYF
DNA: TGTGCCAGCAGCGTCGACACAGGGGGGCTAGTTTTAGATACGCAGTATTTT

size: -
D: -
J: TRBJ1-5
V: TRBV5-8
CDR3: CASSLLQGVDQPQHF
DNA: TGTGCCAGCAGCTTGTTACAGGGAGTGGATCAGCCCCAGCATTTT

size: -
D: -
J: TRBJ2-1
V: TRBV6-5
CDR3: CASNPASGLYNEQFF
DNA: TGTGCCAGTAACCCGGCCAGCGGACTTTACAATGAGCAGTTCTTC

size: -
D: -
J: TRBJ2-2
V: TRBV7-2
CDR3: CASSLVYGSGELFF
DNA: TGTGCCAGCAGCTTAGTTTACGGGAGTGGGGAGCTGTTTTTT

size: once
D: TRBD1
J: TRBJ1-4
V: TRBV28
CDR3: CASSNRGTEEKLFF
DNA: TGTGCCAGCAGTAACAGGGGCACCGAGGAAAAACTGTTTTTT

size: -
D: TRBD1
J: TRBJ2-1
V: TRBV5-6
CDR3: CASSLVPGTGRANEQFF
DNA: TGTGCCAGCAGCTTGGTTCCCGGGACAGGGAGGGCCAATGAGCAGTTCTTC

size: once
D: -
J: TRBJ2-1
V: TRBV13
CDR3: CASSLYSYNEQFF
DNA: TGTGCCAGCAGCTTATACTCCTACAATGAGCAGTTCTTC

size: -
D: -
J: TRBJ2-1
V: TRBV27
CDR3: CASRPTGRGEQFF
DNA: TGTGCCAGCAGGCCTACAGGGAGAGGTGAGCAGTTCTTC

size: -
D: -
J: TRBJ1-5
V: TRBV9
CDR3: CASSLGPEGQPQHF
DNA: TGTGCCAGCAGCTTGGGCCCCGAGGGCCAGCCCCAGCATTTT

size: few
D: -
J: TRBJ2-1
V: TRBV7-2
CDR3: CASSLTVAHEQFF
DNA: TGTGCCAGCAGCTTGACAGTTGCCCATGAGCAGTTCTTC

size: -
D: -
J: TRBJ2-1
V: TRBV30
CDR3: CAWRQDSPRWNEQFF
DNA: TGTGCCTGGAGGCAGGACAGTCCCCGATGGAATGAGCAGTTCTTC

size: -
D: -
J: TRBJ2-6
V: TRBV5-6
CDR3: CASRFGSSGANVLTF
DNA: TGTGCCAGCAGGTTTGGGAGTTCTGGGGCCAACGTCCTGACTTTC

size: -
D: TRBD1
J: TRBJ2-1
V: TRBV20-1
CDR3: CSSIRGTEQFF
DNA: TGCAGTTCGATCAGGGGGACTGAGCAGTTCTTC

size: -
D: -
J: TRBJ1-4
V: TRBV15
CDR3: CATSRQGSANEKLFF
DNA: TGTGCCACCAGCAGACAGGGGTCGGCTAATGAAAAACTGTTTTTT

size: few
D: TRBD1
J: TRBJ2-7
V: TRBV5-4
CDR3: CASSVGQGAAYEQYF
DNA: TGTGCCAGCAGCGTAGGACAGGGCGCAGCCTACGAGCAGTACTTC